This T cell receptor beta chain stems from a study of cytomegalovirus exposure and HLA in healthy donors. This clone has only a few counts. This CDR3 has 13 residues. Unmatched junction bases numbered 1, after V lost 3 bases and J lost 4 bases. The germline CDR1 and CDR2 sequences are KGHSH and LQKENI. Amplification used 60 Vbeta primers and 13 Jbeta primers. This table comes from immunoSEQ multiplex PCR, and its TCRdb copy is limited to in-frame clones, with some not included. The repertoire holds under 200,000 clones, with approximately 84% as singletons. The chain carries TRBV18 and TRBJ1-1; 8 bases align to TRBD1. Sequencing input: PBMCs. This sequence was found in a woman between 50 and 59 years old in good health and CMV-seropositive. CDR3 sequence reads: CASSPGQGTEAFF. The CDR3 region has the DNA TGTGCCAGCTCACCCGGACAGGGCACTGAAGCTTTCTTT.